This is a list of T cell receptor beta chains from one sample in a study of cytomegalovirus exposure and HLA in healthy donors. Sequenced by immunoSEQ multiplex PCR; TCRdb stores in-frame clones only, minus some. Of 90,000 to 120,000 clones in the sample, roughly 75% were seen once. The specimen sequenced was PBMCs. Source of these receptors: a woman aged 18-30 years in good health and CMV-seropositive. Each CDR3 is given with its conserved first and last residue. Each record gives: clone size, V gene, J gene, D gene, CDR3 DNA, CDR3 protein. The D gene is left open where the match is weak. Clone sizes are given selectively: once, few, many, or a class where the clone is expanded.

few,TRBV9,TRBJ2-1,TRBD2,TGTGCCAGCAGCCCCCGATCTAGCGGGAGGGACAATGAGCAGTTCTTC,CASSPRSSGRDNEQFF
few,TRBV9,TRBJ2-7,TRBD2,TGTGCCAGCAGCGTAGGCGGGAGCTCCTACGAGCAGTACTTC,CASSVGGSSYEQYF
.,TRBV6-5,TRBJ1-1,TRBD1,TGTGCCAGCAGTTACCAGGGGGCCCTCACTGAAGCTTTCTTT,CASSYQGALTEAFF
.,TRBV29-1,TRBJ2-1,TRBD2,TGCAGCGTTGAACTAGCGGGAGAGGGGTCCTACAATGAGCAGTTCTTC,CSVELAGEGSYNEQFF
.,TRBV9,TRBJ1-1,TRBD1,TGTGCCAGCAAAGAATTAAGGACAGGGTGGGAGGGAGCTTTCTTT,CASKELRTGWEGAFF
few,TRBV4-1,TRBJ1-1,.,TGCGCCAGCAGCCACAGGACAGAGATCACTGAAGCTTTCTTT,CASSHRTEITEAFF
.,TRBV28,TRBJ2-2,TRBD1,TGTGCCAGCAGACCACAGGGGGTCGCGAACACCGGGGAGCTGTTTTTT,CASRPQGVANTGELFF
few,TRBV2,TRBJ1-2,.,TGTGCCAGCGGGATGGACAGCTACAACTATGGCTACACCTTC,CASGMDSYNYGYTF
.,TRBV15,TRBJ2-1,TRBD2,TGTGCCACCAGCAGAGAACTAGCGGGAGTTCTCAATGAGCAGTTCTTC,CATSRELAGVLNEQFF
.,TRBV19,TRBJ2-1,TRBD1,TGTGCCAGTAGCCCACAGGGGTTCAATGAGCAGTTCTTC,CASSPQGFNEQFF
.,TRBV5-8,TRBJ1-1,.,TGTGCCAGCAGCGCAGGGGTGGAGTCTGAAGCTTTCTTT,CASSAGVESEAFF
.,TRBV9,TRBJ2-1,TRBD1,TGTGCCAGCAGCACAGAACCGGGACAGGGGGCCTCCTACAATGAGCAGTTCTTC,CASSTEPGQGASYNEQFF
.,TRBV13,TRBJ2-7,TRBD2,TGTGCCAGCAGCTTAGCACTAGCGGACTCCGAGCAGTACTTC,CASSLALADSEQYF
.,TRBV11-2,TRBJ2-5,TRBD1,TGTGCCAGCAGCTTCAGGGGGCAAGAGACCCAGTACTTC,CASSFRGQETQYF
.,TRBV15,TRBJ2-5,TRBD1,TGTGCCACCAGCAGACGACAGGGGAGGGAGACCCAGTACTTC,CATSRRQGRETQYF
.,TRBV6-5,TRBJ2-7,.,TGTGCCAGCAGTTACCACGGGGAGGACTACGAGCAGTACTTC,CASSYHGEDYEQYF
once,TRBV10-3,TRBJ1-4,.,TGTGCCATCAGTGATGTTTCACGGGAAGATAATGAAAAACTGTTTTTT,CAISDVSREDNEKLFF
.,TRBV18,TRBJ2-5,TRBD2,TGTGCCAGCTCACCTGTAGCGGGAGGAATGGAAGAGACCCAGTACTTC,CASSPVAGGMEETQYF
.,TRBV11-3,TRBJ2-1,.,TGTGCCAGCAGCATATTAGCCAGTGAGCAGTTCTTC,CASSILASEQFF
.,TRBV19,TRBJ2-7,.,TGTGCCAGTAGTATAGTGGAGGGCGAGCAGTACTTC,CASSIVEGEQYF
.,TRBV4-3,TRBJ1-6,TRBD1,TGCGCCAGCAGGGCTAATGACAGGGCGAACTCACCCCTCCACTTT,CASRANDRANSPLHF
.,TRBV6-4,TRBJ2-3,TRBD2,TGTGCCAGCAGTGACTCTGGCGGGAGGGGCACAGATACGCAGTATTTT,CASSDSGGRGTDTQYF
.,TRBV5-1,TRBJ1-3,TRBD1,TGCGCCAGCAGCATCGGGACAGCCTCTGGAAACACCATATATTTT,CASSIGTASGNTIYF
.,TRBV5-4,TRBJ2-6,.,TGTGCCAGCAGCTCGACAGCGGGGGCCAACGTCCTGACTTTC,CASSSTAGANVLTF
.,TRBV6-5,TRBJ2-5,TRBD1,TGTGCCAGCAGTATCACAGGGGGCCAAGAGACCCAGTACTTC,CASSITGGQETQYF
.,TRBV10-3,TRBJ2-5,TRBD2,TGTGCCATCAGGCCGGGACTAGCGACCCAAGGGACCCAGTACTTC,CAIRPGLATQGTQYF
.,TRBV7-8,TRBJ2-2,TRBD2,TGTGCCAGCAGCCTTAGCGGGAGGCTGAGCGGGGAGCTGTTTTTT,CASSLSGRLSGELFF
.,TRBV7-3,TRBJ2-3,.,TGTGCCAGCAGCCCCATGAGCACAGATACGCAGTATTTT,CASSPMSTDTQYF
.,TRBV7-9,TRBJ2-1,.,TGTGCCAGCAGCCTTTCCAATGAGCAGTTCTTC,CASSLSNEQFF
.,TRBV7-2,TRBJ2-7,.,TGTGCCAGCAGCTTAGTTAGAGGGGGCAGGGGGGCTCCCTACGAGCAGTACTTC,CASSLVRGGRGAPYEQYF
.,TRBV25-1,TRBJ2-3,.,TGTGCCAGCAGTGGGGACTTTTCAGATACGCAGTATTTT,CASSGDFSDTQYF
.,TRBV7-8,TRBJ1-4,.,TGTGCCAGCAGCCCAAGGCGGGGGAATGGTGCTAATGAAAAACTGTTTTTT,CASSPRRGNGANEKLFF
.,TRBV18,TRBJ2-7,TRBD2,TGTGCCAGCTCACCTCGACTAGCGGGAGCATACGAGCAGTACTTC,CASSPRLAGAYEQYF
.,TRBV5-1,TRBJ2-1,.,TGCGCCAGCAGCTTGGTTGGGGGGTCACATAGGGATGAGCAGTTCTTC,CASSLVGGSHRDEQFF